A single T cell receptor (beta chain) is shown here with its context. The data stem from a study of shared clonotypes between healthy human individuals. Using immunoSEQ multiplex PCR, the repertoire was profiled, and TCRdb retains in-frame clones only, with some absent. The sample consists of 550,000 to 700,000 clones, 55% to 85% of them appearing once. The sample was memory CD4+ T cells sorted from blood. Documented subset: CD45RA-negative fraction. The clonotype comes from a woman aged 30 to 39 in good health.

This CDR3 is CASSLGLAANEQFF. CDR3 nucleotide sequence: TGTGCCAGCAGCTTAGGGTTAGCGGCCAATGAGCAGTTCTTC. The chain links TRBV7-2 to TRBJ2-1; weak D call: TRBD2 (6 bases). The V end lost 1 base, the J end lost 6 bases, and 10 bases lay between the germline ends. CDR1 and CDR2 (germline): SGHTA, FQGNSA. The length of the CDR3 is 14 residues.